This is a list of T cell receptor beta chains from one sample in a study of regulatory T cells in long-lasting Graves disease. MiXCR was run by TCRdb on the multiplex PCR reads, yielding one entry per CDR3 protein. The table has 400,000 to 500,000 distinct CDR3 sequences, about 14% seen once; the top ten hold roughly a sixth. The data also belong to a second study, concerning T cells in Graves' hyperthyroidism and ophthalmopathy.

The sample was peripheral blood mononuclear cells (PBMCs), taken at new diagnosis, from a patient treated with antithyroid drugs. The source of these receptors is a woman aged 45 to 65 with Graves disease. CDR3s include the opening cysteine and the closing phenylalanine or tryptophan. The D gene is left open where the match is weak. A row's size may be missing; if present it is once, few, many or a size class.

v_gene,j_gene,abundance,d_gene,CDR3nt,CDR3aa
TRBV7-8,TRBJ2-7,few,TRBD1,TGTGCCAGCAGCTTAGCGCGTCCAGGGGGCTTCTACGAGCAGTACTTC,CASSLARPGGFYEQYF
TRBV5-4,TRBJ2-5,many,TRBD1,TGTGCCAGCAGCTTGGAACTACAGGGGAATACCCAGTACTTC,CASSLELQGNTQYF
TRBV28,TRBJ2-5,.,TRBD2,TGTGCCAGCAGTTTAGATGGACTAGCGGGATTCGGGAAAGAGACCCAGTACTTC,CASSLDGLAGFGKETQYF
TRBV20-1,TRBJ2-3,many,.,TGCAGTGCTAGCGCGACAGATACGCAGTATTTT,CSASATDTQYF
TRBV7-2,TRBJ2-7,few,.,TGTGCCAGCAGCCCAGCACAGGGCGCGAAATACGAGCAGTACTTC,CASSPAQGAKYEQYF
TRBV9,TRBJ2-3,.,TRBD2,TGTGCCAGCAGCGTAGTGGCGGGAGAGGCTCAAGATACGCAGTATTTT,CASSVVAGEAQDTQYF
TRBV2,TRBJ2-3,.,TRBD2,TGTGCCAGCAGTGAACGGGGTGGGACTAGTTCGGATACGCAGTATTTT,CASSERGGTSSDTQYF
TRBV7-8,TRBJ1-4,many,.,TGTGCCAGCAGCCGCAGGGGCGGGGGTGAAAAACTGTTTTTT,CASSRRGGGEKLFF
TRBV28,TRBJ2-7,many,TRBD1,TGTGCCAGCAATCTAAAGGGCAGGGGGCCCATCCAATTCTCCTACGAGCAGTACTTC,CASNLKGRGPIQFSYEQYF
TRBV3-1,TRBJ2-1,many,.,TGTGCCAGCAGCCCCTCCGGGACCCCTGGCGATGAGCAGTTCTTC,CASSPSGTPGDEQFF
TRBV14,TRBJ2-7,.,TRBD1,TGTGCCAGCAGCCAAGCTTGGGACAGGGGCTACGAGCAGTACTTC,CASSQAWDRGYEQYF
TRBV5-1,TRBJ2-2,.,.,TGCGCCAGCAGTCTTGTGGATCGGTTTAACGGGGAGCTGTTTTTT,CASSLVDRFNGELFF
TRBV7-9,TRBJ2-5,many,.,TGTGCCAGCAGCTTAGCAGTTAGTCGGGAGACCCAGTACTTC,CASSLAVSRETQYF
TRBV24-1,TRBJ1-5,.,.,TGTGCCACCAGTGATGCTTCGGACTCACCTAGGAATCAGCCCCAGCATTTT,CATSDASDSPRNQPQHF
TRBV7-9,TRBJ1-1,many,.,TGTGCCAGCAGCTTTTCTGTTGGGGGGAACACTGAAGCTTTCTTT,CASSFSVGGNTEAFF
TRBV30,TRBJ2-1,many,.,TGTGCCTGGAGTGGGGGGGACAGAAGCTTCAATGAGCAGTTCTTC,CAWSGGDRSFNEQFF
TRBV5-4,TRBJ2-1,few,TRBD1,TGTGCCAGCAGCAAGACGCGGACAGGGGGCTGGTCTAGCGGATCTCACAATGAGCAGTTCTTC,CASSKTRTGGWSSGSHNEQFF
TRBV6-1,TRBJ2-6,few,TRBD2,TGTGCCAGCAGGGCGGGTAGTAGCGGGAGTGGAGGAGGTGTCCTGACTTTC,CASRAGSSGSGGGVLTF
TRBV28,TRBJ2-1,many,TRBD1,TGTGCCAGCAGCCATGGACCTGACAGGGGATCTCCCTCCTCCTACAATGAGCAGTTCTTC,CASSHGPDRGSPSSYNEQFF
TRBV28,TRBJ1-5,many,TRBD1,TGTGCCAGCAGTTCTGGACAGGACCTCAATCAGCCCCAGCATTTT,CASSSGQDLNQPQHF
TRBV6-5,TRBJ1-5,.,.,TGTGCCAGCAGCTACAGGGTTGGCAATCAGCCCCAGCATTTT,CASSYRVGNQPQHF
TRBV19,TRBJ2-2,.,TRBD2,TGTGCCAGTAGTTCACCACCGGGACTAGCGGGAGGGCGGAGCACCGGGGAGCTGTTTTTT,CASSSPPGLAGGRSTGELFF
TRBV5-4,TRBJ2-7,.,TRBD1,TGTGCCAGCAGCTTAGGGACAGCCGCCTACGAGCAGTACTTC,CASSLGTAAYEQYF
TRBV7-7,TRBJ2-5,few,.,TGTGCCAGCAGCCACGCACAGGGAGCTCAGGAGACCCAGTACTTC,CASSHAQGAQETQYF
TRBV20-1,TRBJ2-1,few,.,TGCAGTTGTTTCGCTGGTGAGCAGTTCTTC,CSCFAGEQFF
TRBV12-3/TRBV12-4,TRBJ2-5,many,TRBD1,TGTGCCAGCAGAAGACAGGGGGTAGAGACCCAGTACTTC,CASRRQGVETQYF
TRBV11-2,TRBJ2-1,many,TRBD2,TGTGCCAGCAGCCCTAGCGGAGCGGGGAATGAGCAGTTCTTC,CASSPSGAGNEQFF
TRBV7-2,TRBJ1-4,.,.,TGTGCCAGCAGCTTAGCGGTGGGGGGGGTTAATGAAAAACTGTTTTTT,CASSLAVGGVNEKLFF